This TCR beta chain was found in a study of blood T cell repertoires in COVID-19. The overall study: The analysed material was cDNA or gDNA that came from T cells, B-cell-depleted T cells, or PBMCs.

The CDR3 spans 14 residues. Germline V gives CDR1 SQVTM, CDR2 ANQGSEA. Trimming took off 5 bases at V and 7 bases at J, with 20 bases between the two ends. Under the authors' procedure: Quantification of nucleated cells was approximated via reference gene primer amplification. The assay was immunoSEQ multiplex PCR, and TCRdb's table has in-frame clones only and misses some. The D gene and trimming were derived from the DNA, and the V and J assignments and clone size from that table. The sample records 100,000 to 110,000 clones, roughly 85% being singletons. The receptor comes from a woman in her seventies with acute or convalescent COVID-19. The sample consisted of peripheral blood. The chain employs TRBV29-1 and TRBJ1-2; D possibly corresponds to TRBD1 (6 bases). The CDR3 here is CSVKSTGAVSGYTF. The CDR3 DNA sequence: TGCAGCGTTAAATCGACAGGAGCGGTGAGTGGCTACACCTTC.